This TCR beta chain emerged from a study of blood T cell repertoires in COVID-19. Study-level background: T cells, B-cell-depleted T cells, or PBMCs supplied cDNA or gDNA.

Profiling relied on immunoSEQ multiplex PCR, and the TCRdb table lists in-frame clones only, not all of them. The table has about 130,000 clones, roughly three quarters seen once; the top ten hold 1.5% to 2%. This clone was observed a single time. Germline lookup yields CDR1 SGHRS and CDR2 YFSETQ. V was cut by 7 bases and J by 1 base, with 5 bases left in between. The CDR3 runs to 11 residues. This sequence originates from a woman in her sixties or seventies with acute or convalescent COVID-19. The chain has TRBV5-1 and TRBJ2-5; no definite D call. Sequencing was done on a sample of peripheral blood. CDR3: CASRLQETQYF. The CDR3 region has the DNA TGCGCCAGCCGACTCCAAGAGACCCAGTACTTC.